This T cell receptor beta chain was observed in a study of blood T cell repertoires in COVID-19. Trimming stripped 4 bases from V and 5 bases from J, with 16 bases between. Germline CDR1 SGHRS, CDR2 YFSETQ. The CDR3 has 14 amino acids. This clone appeared a few times. Study processing details: Amplification of reference gene primers was used by the study to estimate nucleated cell counts. Method: immunoSEQ multiplex PCR; TCRdb's copy keeps in-frame clones and lacks some. V, J and clone size are taken as reported in that table, and D and trimming were inferred from the DNA itself. Found here are around 200,000 clones, less than 85% of them singletons; the top ten hold around 19%.

V gene TRBV5-1 combines with J gene TRBJ2-7; maybe TRBD2 (5 bases). The source material was PBMCs or T cells enriched from blood (not recorded which). This receptor was identified in a man aged 35 to 55 who had recovered from COVID-19. The CDR3 protein is CASSLGGGRNEQYF. CDR3 DNA sequence: TGCGCCAGCAGCCTTGGAGGAGGTCGGAACGAGCAGTACTTC.